The 18 T cell receptor beta chains given below trace back to one sample, sequenced in a study of blood T cell repertoires in COVID-19 (dated by TCRdb to 2019 to 2021). Libraries came from the immunoSEQ multiplex PCR assay. This immuneACCESS table, as held by TCRdb, lists in-frame sequences with V and J called but not all clones. Of the missing ones, under half trace to an unresolved V gene in checked studies; the others have no known cause. The sample profile shows roughly 220,000 clones; about 86% of them were found once. The ten most abundant clones make up approximately 15% of the sample. Sequenced input: PBMCs or T cells enriched from blood (not recorded which). The source is a woman aged 45 to 65 with acute COVID-19.

The genes are TRBV29-1 and TRBJ2-7; tentative D call: TRBD2 (5 bases). The CDR3 has 10 residues. Trimming took off 4 bases at V and 6 bases at J, with 7 bases between the two ends. Germline values: CDR1 SQVTM, CDR2 ANQGSEA. CDR3: CSVGEGEQYF. For the CDR3, the DNA is TGCAGCGTTGGCGAGGGCGAGCAGTACTTC.

The gene calls are TRBV6-5 and TRBJ1-1, with D perhaps matching TRBD1 (6 bases). The CDR3 contains 15 residues. Trimming took 6 bases from V and 0 from J, leaving 14 bases between them. The germline gives CDR1 MNHEY, CDR2 SVGAGI. DNA of the CDR3: TGTGCCAGCAGCCACCGGGGGGCTATGAACACTGAAGCTTTCTTT. Encoded protein: CASSHRGAMNTEAFF.

V usage is TRBV15 and J usage is TRBJ1-1; 7 bases line up with TRBD1. With V trimmed by 5 bases and J by 6 bases, 12 bases remained unmatched. Germline V gene lookup returns CDR1 LNHNV and CDR2 YYDKDF (reference sequence). The CDR3 has 15 amino acids. CDR3 sequence: CATSPSRTGGAEAFF. In nucleotides, the CDR3 is TGTGCCACCAGCCCTAGTCGGACAGGCGGGGCTGAAGCTTTCTTT.

In this sample, this clone turned up a few times. The rearrangement uses TRBV6-5 and TRBJ2-7; 7 nucleotides line up with TRBD1. Per the germline V gene, CDR1 is MNHEY and CDR2 is SVGAGI. Trimming took 4 bases from V and 2 from J; bases not matched to a gene: 8. This CDR3 is built from 15 residues. The CDR3 DNA sequence: TGTGCCAGCAGTTCCCCTAGACAGGGCGCCTACGAGCAGTACTTC. This codes for CASSSPRQGAYEQYF.

J is TRBJ2-3 and V is TRBV9, with TRBD2 as a possible D gene (7 bases). Germline loops: CDR1 SGDLS, CDR2 YYNGEE. The V end was cut by 2 bases, the J end by 2 bases, with 15 bases between. The CDR3 spans 16 residues. CDR3 coding DNA: TGTGCCAGCAGCGTGGGGACGGCGGGGGCCACAGATACGCAGTATTTT. Encoded protein: CASSVGTAGATDTQYF.

The V gene is TRBV4-1, the J gene TRBJ1-1; D might be TRBD1 (6 bases). Germline V gene data show CDR1 as MGHRA and CDR2 as YSYEKL. V lost 4 bases to trimming and J lost 7 bases, with 16 bases between them. The CDR3 has 14 amino acids. In DNA, the CDR3 is TGCGCCAGCAGCCTGCTCGGGGAGGGGGGTGAAGCTTTCTTT. Its translation is CASSLLGEGGEAFF.

The chain is built from TRBV20-1 and TRBJ1-4; D not certain. CDR1 and CDR2 from the germline V gene are DFQATT and SNEGSKA (reference sequence). This CDR3 spans 13 amino acids. The germline V and J ends were trimmed by 3 bases and 0 bases, with 5 bases remaining between them. CDR3 sequence (DNA): TGCAGTGCTAGTCCCACAACTAATGAAAAACTGTTTTTT. Translated, it gives CSASPTTNEKLFF.

The gene calls are TRBV9 and TRBJ2-1; 11 positions match TRBD2. Per the germline V gene, CDR1 is SGDLS and CDR2 is YYNGEE. V was clipped by 5 bases and J by 1 base; unmatched bases: 8. This CDR3 spans 17 amino acids. CDR3 residues: CASSESGLAASYNEQFF. The CDR3 DNA sequence: TGTGCCAGCAGTGAATCGGGACTAGCGGCATCCTACAATGAGCAGTTCTTC.

The J gene is TRBJ1-5, the V gene TRBV7-9; no reliable D call. The germline V gene has CDR1 SEHNR and CDR2 FQNEAQ (reference sequence). CDR3 length: 14 amino acids. The germline V and J ends were trimmed by 1 base and 2 bases, with 6 bases remaining between them. In DNA, the CDR3 is TGTGCCAGCAGCTTAGGGCAGGGCAATCAGCCCCAGCATTTT. This codes for CASSLGQGNQPQHF.

The rearrangement joins TRBV7-9 to TRBJ1-2, with D unresolved. The CDR3 totals 15 residues. The V gene lost 1 base and the J gene lost 3 bases, with 12 bases spanning the gap. Germline assignment: CDR1 SEHNR and CDR2 FQNEAQ (reference sequence). The CDR3 bases are TGTGCCAGCAGCTTAGGAGTGGGCCTTGACTATGGCTACACCTTC. Residues: CASSLGVGLDYGYTF.

This clone occurred a few times. V and J are TRBV7-8 and TRBJ1-3; D ambiguous. The CDR3 is made up of 14 amino acids. Trimming removed 0 bases at V and 2 bases at J, with 5 bases between. Germline CDR1 reads SGHVS; CDR2 reads FQNEAQ. Here the CDR3 DNA reads TGTGCCAGCAGCTTAGCGGCAGCTGGAAACACCATATATTTT. It specifies CASSLAAAGNTIYF.

The V and J genes are TRBV15 and TRBJ2-3; possibly TRBD2 for D (5 bases). CDR1 and CDR2 (germline): LNHNV, YYDKDF (reference sequence). Trimming stripped 1 base from V and 1 base from J, with 12 bases between. This CDR3 region has 16 residues. The CDR3: CATSRVEGTRTDTQYF. The CDR3 DNA follows: TGTGCCACCAGCAGAGTAGAGGGTACCCGCACAGATACGCAGTATTTT.

The chain uses TRBV29-1 and TRBJ2-1, with 9 nucleotides matching TRBD2. This CDR3 region has 15 residues. Germline trimming cut 0 bases from V and 6 bases from J; bases unmatched to any gene: 6. CDR1 SQVTM and CDR2 ANQGSEA come from the germline V gene. The CDR3 DNA reads as TGCAGCGTTGAAGATCCGGCGGGAGGGTCCAATGAGCAGTTCTTC. Its protein is CSVEDPAGGSNEQFF.

The chain recombines TRBV5-8 with TRBJ1-1; a weak D match, TRBD1 (5 bases). Germline lookup yields CDR1 SGHTS and CDR2 YDEGEE. Trimming left V 0 bases short and J 8 bases short, with 14 bases between. The CDR3 contains 14 residues. CDR3 nucleotide sequence: TGTGCCAGCAGCTTGGCCCAAGGGGTGGGGGAAGCTTTCTTT. Its protein product is CASSLAQGVGEAFF.

The rearrangement uses TRBV27 and TRBJ1-2; D is uncertain. Between the trimmed V and J ends, which lost 6 bases and 10 bases, there was a span of 15 bases. Looked up from germline, CDR1 is MNHEY and CDR2 is SMNVEV (reference sequence). This CDR3 has 12 amino acids. The CDR3 coding sequence is TGTGCCAGCAGCCTCAACGGCGGGGACTACACCTTC. Amino acids: CASSLNGGDYTF.

This clone was detected a few times. This rearrangement joins TRBV4-2 to TRBJ1-3; 7 nucleotides line up with TRBD1. CDR3 size: 18 residues. Germline V gene lookup returns CDR1 LGHNA and CDR2 YNFKEQ. The trim removed 1 base at V and 0 bases at J, leaving 9 bases unmatched. The CDR3 DNA reads as TGTGCCAGCAGCCAAGTGTTTCAGGGGGGCAGCTCTGGAAACACCATATATTTT. Its translation: CASSQVFQGGSSGNTIYF.

The chain links TRBV7-9 to TRBJ1-4; TRBD1 aligns across 10 bases. Germline V gene sequence: CDR1 SEHNR, CDR2 FQNEAQ (reference sequence). V shed 4 bases and J 6 bases; nucleotides not matched to a gene: 5. This CDR3 spans 15 amino acids. Here the CDR3 reads CASSSRTGGDEKLFF. Here the CDR3 DNA reads TGTGCCAGCAGCTCCAGGACAGGGGGTGATGAAAAACTGTTTTTT.

The rearrangement uses TRBV6-5 and TRBJ2-2, with D unresolved. CDR3 length: 15 amino acids. CDR1 and CDR2 (germline): MNHEY, SVGAGI. V was pared by 0 bases and J by 1 base, with 6 bases between. This CDR3 reads CASSYSSRNTGELFF. Written as DNA, the CDR3 is TGTGCCAGCAGTTACTCCTCCAGGAACACCGGGGAGCTGTTTTTT.